The TCR beta chain described here comes from a study of OX40 agonist ivuxolimab in advanced cancers. Study-wide context: Earlier anti-PD-1, anti-PD-L1 or anti-CTLA-4 therapy was permitted; roughly 40% had received some.

Note on this clone: Its antigen remains unknown.

Findings and caveats of the study: Some patients without response likewise showed low normalized clonal expansion.

Clones were sequenced by immunoSEQ multiplex PCR, and TCRdb holds only the in-frame ones, with some missing. The sample has roughly 130,000 clones, 80% to 95% seen once. This CDR3 region has 15 residues. Germline-derived CDR1 and CDR2 are MNHNY and SVGAGI (reference sequence). Trimming removed 7 bases from V and 0 bases from J, with 12 bases in between. The rearrangement joins TRBV6-6 to TRBJ1-4; D gene ambiguous. The source is an adult with an advanced solid tumor such as melanoma, head and neck, liver or kidney cancer. Sequences were derived from CD4+ or CD8+ T cells sorted from blood, sampled in a trial of the OX40 agonist ivuxolimab. In nucleotides, the CDR3 is TGTGCCAGCATGCATGGCAGCGCAACTAATGAAAAACTGTTTTTT. It is translated as CASMHGSATNEKLFF.